This T cell receptor (beta chain) was sequenced for a study of Tregs in tolerant kidney transplant recipients. The method was immunoSEQ multiplex PCR; TCRdb's version includes in-frame clones alone and lacks a portion of them. The sample records 50,000 to 65,000 clones, around 87% being singletons. Related graft donors supplied nonmyeloablative bone marrow transplants, and mixed chimerism was transient. Germline values: CDR1 SGHRS, CDR2 YFSETQ. The J segment lost 7 bases and the V segment lost 4 bases, leaving 5 bases of the junction unmatched. This CDR3 has 14 amino acids. This clonotype originated in a human patient who received a combined kidney and bone marrow transplant. Some T cells may have come from the graft donor. The genes are TRBV5-1 and TRBJ1-4, with 9 bases identical to TRBD1. Sample: CD4+ T cells from blood (PBMCs), taken 6 months after the transplant. The CDR3 nucleotides read TGCGCCAGCAGCCTACGGACAGGGGCTGAAAAACTGTTTTTT. Amino acids: CASSLRTGAEKLFF.